This T cell receptor beta chain was sequenced during a study of cytomegalovirus exposure and HLA in healthy donors. On the study more broadly: The study placed approximately 78% of its approximately 400 genotyped donors in the Caucasian-associated ancestry cluster.

Amplification used 60 Vbeta primers and 13 Jbeta primers. Profiling relied on immunoSEQ multiplex PCR, and the TCRdb table lists in-frame clones only, not all of them. The sample gives around 150,000 clones, approximately 70% of which show up once; roughly 7.1% is in the top ten. Sequencing was done on a sample of PBMCs. The receptor was derived from a man aged 35-49 years in good health and CMV-seropositive.

The CDR3 nucleotides are TGTGCCAGCAGCTTGAAGACAGGGCGGACTGAAGCTTTCTTT. Translated: CASSLKTGRTEAFF. V usage is TRBV5-4 and J usage is TRBJ1-1; 7 nucleotides align to TRBD1. This CDR3 region has 14 residues. The germline CDR1 and CDR2 sequences are SGHNT and YYREEE (reference sequence). The V segment lost 1 base and the J segment 5 bases; nucleotides outside the gene matches: 5.